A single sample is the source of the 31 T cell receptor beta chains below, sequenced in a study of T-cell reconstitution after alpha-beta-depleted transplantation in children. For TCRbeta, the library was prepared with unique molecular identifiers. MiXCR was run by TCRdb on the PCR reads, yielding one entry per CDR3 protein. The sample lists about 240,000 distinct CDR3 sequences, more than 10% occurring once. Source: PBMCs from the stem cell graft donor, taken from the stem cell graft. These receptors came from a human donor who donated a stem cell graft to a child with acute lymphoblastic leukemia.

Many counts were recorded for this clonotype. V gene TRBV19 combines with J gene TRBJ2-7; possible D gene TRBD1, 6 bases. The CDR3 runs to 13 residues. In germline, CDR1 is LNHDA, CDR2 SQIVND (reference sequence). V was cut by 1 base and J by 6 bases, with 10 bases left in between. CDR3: CASSIGGGSEQYF. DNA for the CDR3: TGTGCCAGTAGTATAGGTGGGGGCTCCGAGCAGTACTTC.

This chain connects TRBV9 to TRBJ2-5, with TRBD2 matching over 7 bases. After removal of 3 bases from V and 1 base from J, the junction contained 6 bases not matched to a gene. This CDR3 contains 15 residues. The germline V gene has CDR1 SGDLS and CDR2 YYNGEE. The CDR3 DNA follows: TGTGCCAGCAGCGCGGGGGGACTGCTCCAAGAGACCCAGTACTTC. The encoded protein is CASSAGGLLQETQYF.

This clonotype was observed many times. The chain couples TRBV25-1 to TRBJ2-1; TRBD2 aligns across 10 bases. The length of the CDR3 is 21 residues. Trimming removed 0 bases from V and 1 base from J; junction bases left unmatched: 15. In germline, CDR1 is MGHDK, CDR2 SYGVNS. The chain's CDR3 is CASSEYTQREGRLFSYNEQFF. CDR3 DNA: TGTGCCAGCAGTGAATATACGCAGCGGGAGGGCCGTCTCTTTTCCTACAATGAGCAGTTCTTC.

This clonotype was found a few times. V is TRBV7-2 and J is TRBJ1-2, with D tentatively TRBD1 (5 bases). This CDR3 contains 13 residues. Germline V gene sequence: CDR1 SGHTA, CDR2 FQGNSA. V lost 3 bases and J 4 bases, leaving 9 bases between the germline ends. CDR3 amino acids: CASSFGGTYGYTF. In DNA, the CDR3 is TGTGCCAGCAGCTTTGGGGGAACCTATGGCTACACCTTC.

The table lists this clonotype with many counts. CDR3 bases: TGTGCCAGCAGTTTACAGGGGCGGACCCAGTACTTC. It yields the protein CASSLQGRTQYF. V and J are TRBV12-3 or TRBV12-4 and TRBJ2-5; weak D call: TRBD1 (6 bases). This CDR3 has 12 amino acids. Trimming removed 2 bases from V and 7 bases from J, with 8 bases in between.

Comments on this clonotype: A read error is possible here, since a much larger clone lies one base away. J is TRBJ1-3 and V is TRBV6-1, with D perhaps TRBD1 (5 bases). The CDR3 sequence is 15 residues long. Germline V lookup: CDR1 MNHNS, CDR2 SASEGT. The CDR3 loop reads CASSPDRYSGSTIYF. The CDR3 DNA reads TGTGCCAGCAGCCCTGACAGATACTCTGGAAGCACCATATATTTT.

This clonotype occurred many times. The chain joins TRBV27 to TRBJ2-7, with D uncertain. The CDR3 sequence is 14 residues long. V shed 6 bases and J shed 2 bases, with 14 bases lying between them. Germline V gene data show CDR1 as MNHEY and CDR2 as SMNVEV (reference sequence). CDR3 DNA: TGTGCCAGCAGCCCTGAACGCAAGACCTACGAGCAGTACTTC. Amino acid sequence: CASSPERKTYEQYF.

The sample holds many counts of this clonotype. CDR3 in DNA: TGTGCCAGCAGCGTCGGGACGGTGAGAACCGGGGAGCTGTTTTTT. Translating gives CASSVGTVRTGELFF. J is TRBJ2-2 and V is TRBV9; perhaps D is TRBD1 or TRBD2 (5 bases each). The CDR3 loop spans 15 amino acids. V lost 2 bases, J lost 5 bases, and 13 bases lay in between. Germline CDR1 reads SGDLS; CDR2 reads YYNGEE.

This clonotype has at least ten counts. CDR3 nucleotide sequence: TGTGCCAGCAGCTTATTCATGAACACTGAAGCTTTCTTT. Translation: CASSLFMNTEAFF. The chain uses TRBV11-2 and TRBJ1-1; no definite D call. CDR1 SGHAT and CDR2 FQNNGV come from the germline V gene. Trimming shortened V by 2 bases and J by 0 bases, and 4 bases separated the two germline ends. This CDR3 is 13 amino acids long. Full variable domain (missing parts from reference TRBV11-2 and TRBJ1-1): EAGVAQSPRYKIIEKRQSVAFWCNPISGHATLYWYQQILGQGPKLLIQFQNNGVVDDSQLPKDRFSAERLKGVDSTLKIQPAKLEDSAVYLCASSLFMNTEAFFGQGTRLTVV.

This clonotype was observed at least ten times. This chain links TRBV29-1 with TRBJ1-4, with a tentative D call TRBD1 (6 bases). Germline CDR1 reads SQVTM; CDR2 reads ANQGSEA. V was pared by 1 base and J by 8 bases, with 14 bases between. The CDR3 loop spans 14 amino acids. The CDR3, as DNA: TGCAGCGTTGAAGTGCCAGGGGTGAGCGAAAAACTGTTTTTT. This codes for CSVEVPGVSEKLFF.

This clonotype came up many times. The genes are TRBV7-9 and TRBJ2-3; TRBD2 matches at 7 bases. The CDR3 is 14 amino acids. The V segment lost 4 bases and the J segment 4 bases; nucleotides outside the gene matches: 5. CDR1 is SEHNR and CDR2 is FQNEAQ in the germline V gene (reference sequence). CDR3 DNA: TGTGCCAGCAGCTCTTCTAGCGGTCCAGATACGCAGTATTTT. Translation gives CASSSSSGPDTQYF.

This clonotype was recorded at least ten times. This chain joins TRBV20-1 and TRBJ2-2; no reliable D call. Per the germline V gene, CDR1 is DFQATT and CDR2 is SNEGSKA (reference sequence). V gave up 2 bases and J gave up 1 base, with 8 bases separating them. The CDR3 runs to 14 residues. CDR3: CSARRRGNTGELFF. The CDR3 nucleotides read TGCAGTGCTAGACGACGCGGGAACACCGGGGAGCTGTTTTTT.

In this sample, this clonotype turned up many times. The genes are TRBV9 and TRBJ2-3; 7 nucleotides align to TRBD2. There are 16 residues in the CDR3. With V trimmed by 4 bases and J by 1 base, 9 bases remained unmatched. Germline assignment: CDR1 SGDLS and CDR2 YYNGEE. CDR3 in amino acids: CASSPGAGDRTDTQYF. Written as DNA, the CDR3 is TGTGCCAGCAGCCCGGGTGCGGGAGACCGCACAGATACGCAGTATTTT.

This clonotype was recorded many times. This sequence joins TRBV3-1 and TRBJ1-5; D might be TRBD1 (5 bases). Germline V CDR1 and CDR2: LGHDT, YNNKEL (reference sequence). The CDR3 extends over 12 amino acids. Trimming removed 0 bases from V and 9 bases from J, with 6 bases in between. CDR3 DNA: TGTGCCAGCAGCCAAGATAGGGGGCCCCAGCATTTT. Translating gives CASSQDRGPQHF. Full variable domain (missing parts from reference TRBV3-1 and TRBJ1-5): DTAVSQTPKYLVTQMGNDKSIKCEQNLGHDTMYWYKQDSKKFLKIMFSYNNKELIINETVPNRFSPKSPDKAHLNLHINSLELGDSAVYFCASSQDRGPQHFGDGTRLSIL.

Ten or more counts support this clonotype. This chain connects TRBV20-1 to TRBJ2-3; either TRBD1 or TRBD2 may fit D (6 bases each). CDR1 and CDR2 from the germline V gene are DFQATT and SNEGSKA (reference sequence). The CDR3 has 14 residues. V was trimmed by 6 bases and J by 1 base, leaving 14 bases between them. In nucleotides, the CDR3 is TGCAGTGCACTAACAGGGACTGGCACAGATACGCAGTATTTT. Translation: CSALTGTGTDTQYF.

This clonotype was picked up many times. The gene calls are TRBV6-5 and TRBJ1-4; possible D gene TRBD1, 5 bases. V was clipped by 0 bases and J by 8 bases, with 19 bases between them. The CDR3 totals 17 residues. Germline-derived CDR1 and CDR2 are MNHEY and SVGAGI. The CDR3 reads CASSYSKPGFREEKLFF. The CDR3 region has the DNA TGTGCCAGCAGTTACTCGAAACCCGGGTTCAGGGAGGAAAAACTGTTTTTT.

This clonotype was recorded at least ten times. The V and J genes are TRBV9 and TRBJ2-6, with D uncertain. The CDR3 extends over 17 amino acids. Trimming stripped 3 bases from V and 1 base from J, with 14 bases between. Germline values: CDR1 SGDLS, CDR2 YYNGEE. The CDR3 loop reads CASSGRRARSGANVLTF. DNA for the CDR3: TGTGCCAGCAGCGGACGCCGTGCCCGTTCTGGGGCCAACGTCCTGACTTTC.

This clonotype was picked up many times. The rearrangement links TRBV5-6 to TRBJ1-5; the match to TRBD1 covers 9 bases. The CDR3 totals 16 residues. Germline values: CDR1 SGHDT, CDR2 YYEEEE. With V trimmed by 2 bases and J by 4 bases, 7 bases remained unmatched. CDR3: CASSLYGGTGNQPQHF. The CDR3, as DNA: TGTGCCAGCAGCTTATATGGGGGGACAGGGAATCAGCCCCAGCATTTT.

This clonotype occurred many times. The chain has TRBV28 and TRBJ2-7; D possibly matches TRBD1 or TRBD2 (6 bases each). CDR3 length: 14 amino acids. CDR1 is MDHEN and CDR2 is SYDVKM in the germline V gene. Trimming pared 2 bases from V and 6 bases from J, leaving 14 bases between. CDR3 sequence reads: CASSLRNREVEQYF. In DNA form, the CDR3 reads TGTGCCAGCAGTTTACGGAACAGGGAGGTCGAGCAGTACTTC.

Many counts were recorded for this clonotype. The CDR3 region is CASSSRTGSYGYTF. In nucleotides, the CDR3 is TGTGCCAGCAGTTCGAGGACAGGGTCCTATGGCTACACCTTC. This chain connects TRBV12-3 or TRBV12-4 to TRBJ1-2; 8 nucleotides match TRBD1. Trimming took 4 bases from V and 4 from J; bases not matched to a gene: 5. This CDR3 is built from 14 residues.

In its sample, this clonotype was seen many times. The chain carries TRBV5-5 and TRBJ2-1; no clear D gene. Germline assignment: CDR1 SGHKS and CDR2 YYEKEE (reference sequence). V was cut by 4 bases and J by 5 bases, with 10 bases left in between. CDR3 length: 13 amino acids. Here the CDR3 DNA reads TGTGCCAGCAGCCTCCTGGGGAACAATGAGCAGTTCTTC. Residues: CASSLLGNNEQFF.

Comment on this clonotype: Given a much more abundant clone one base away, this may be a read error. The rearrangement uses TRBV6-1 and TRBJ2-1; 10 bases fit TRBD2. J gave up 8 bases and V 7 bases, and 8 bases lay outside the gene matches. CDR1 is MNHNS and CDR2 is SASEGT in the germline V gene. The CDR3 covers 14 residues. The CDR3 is CASTGLAAGHEQFF. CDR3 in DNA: TGTGCCAGCACCGGACTAGCGGCGGGGCATGAGCAGTTCTTC.

CDR3 coding DNA: TGTGCCAGCAGGATATCCGGGACAGGTATTTACAATGAGCAGTTCTTC. Its protein product is CASRISGTGIYNEQFF. The chain uses TRBV12-3 or TRBV12-4 and TRBJ2-1; 8 positions match TRBD1. This CDR3 spans 16 amino acids. V was pared by 6 bases and J by 4 bases, with 11 bases of the junction left unmatched.

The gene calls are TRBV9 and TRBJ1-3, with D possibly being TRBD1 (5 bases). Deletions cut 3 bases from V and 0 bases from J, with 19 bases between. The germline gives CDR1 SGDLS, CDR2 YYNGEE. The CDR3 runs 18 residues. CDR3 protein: CASSASRQGPSSGNTIYF. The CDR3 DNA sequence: TGTGCCAGCAGCGCCAGCAGGCAGGGTCCAAGCTCTGGAAACACCATATATTTT.

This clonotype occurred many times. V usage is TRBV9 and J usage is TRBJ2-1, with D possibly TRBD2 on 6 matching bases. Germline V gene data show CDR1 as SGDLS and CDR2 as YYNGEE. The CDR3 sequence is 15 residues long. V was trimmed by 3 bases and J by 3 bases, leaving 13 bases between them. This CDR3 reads CASSGGRERYNEQFF. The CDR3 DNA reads TGTGCCAGCAGCGGGGGCCGGGAGCGCTACAATGAGCAGTTCTTC.

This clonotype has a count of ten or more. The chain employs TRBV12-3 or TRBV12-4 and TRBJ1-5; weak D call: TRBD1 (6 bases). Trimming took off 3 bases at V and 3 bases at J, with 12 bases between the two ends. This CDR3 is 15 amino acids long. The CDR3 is CASSFGGTFNQPQHF. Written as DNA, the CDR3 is TGTGCCAGCAGTTTTGGGGGCACCTTCAATCAGCCCCAGCATTTT.

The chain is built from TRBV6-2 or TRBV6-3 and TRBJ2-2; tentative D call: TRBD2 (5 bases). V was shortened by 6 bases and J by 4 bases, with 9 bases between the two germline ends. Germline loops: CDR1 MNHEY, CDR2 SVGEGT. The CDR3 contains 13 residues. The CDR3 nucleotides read TGTGCCAGCAGAGGACTTACCACCGGGGAGCTGTTTTTT. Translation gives CASRGLTTGELFF.

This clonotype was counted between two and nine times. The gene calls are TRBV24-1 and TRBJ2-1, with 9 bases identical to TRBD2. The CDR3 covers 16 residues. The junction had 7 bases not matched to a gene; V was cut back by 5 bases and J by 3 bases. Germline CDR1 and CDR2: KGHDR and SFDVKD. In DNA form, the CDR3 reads TGTGCCACCAGTGGAAAAGCTAGCGGGATCTACAATGAGCAGTTCTTC. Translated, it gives CATSGKASGIYNEQFF.

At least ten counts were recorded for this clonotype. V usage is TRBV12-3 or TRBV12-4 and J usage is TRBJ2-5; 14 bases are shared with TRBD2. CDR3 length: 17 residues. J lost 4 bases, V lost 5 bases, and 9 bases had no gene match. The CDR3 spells CASSPGLAGAGGETQYF. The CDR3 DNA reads TGTGCCAGCAGTCCGGGACTAGCGGGGGCCGGAGGAGAGACCCAGTACTTC.

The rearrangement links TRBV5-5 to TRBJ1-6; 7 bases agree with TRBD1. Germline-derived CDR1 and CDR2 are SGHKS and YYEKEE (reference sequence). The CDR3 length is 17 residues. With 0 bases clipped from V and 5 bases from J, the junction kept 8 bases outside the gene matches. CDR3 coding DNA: TGTGCCAGCAGCTTGGAGGGGACAGCCGTCAATAATTCACCCCTCCACTTT. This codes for CASSLEGTAVNNSPLHF.

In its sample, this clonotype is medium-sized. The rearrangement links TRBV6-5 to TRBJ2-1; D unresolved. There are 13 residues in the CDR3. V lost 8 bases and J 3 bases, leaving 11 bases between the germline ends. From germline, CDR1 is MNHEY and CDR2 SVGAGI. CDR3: CASQLTDYNEQFF. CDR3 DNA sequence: TGTGCCAGCCAGTTAACGGACTACAATGAGCAGTTCTTC.